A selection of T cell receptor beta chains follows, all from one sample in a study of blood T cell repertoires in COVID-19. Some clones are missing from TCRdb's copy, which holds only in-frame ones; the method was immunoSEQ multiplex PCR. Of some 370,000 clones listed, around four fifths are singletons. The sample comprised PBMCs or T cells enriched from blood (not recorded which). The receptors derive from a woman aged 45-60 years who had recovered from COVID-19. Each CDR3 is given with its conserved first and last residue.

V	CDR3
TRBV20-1	CSASDVQGNYGYTF
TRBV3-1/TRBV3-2	CASSHHRHADRVYGYTF
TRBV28	CASRWTVNYGYTF
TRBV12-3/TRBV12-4	CASSPDRAGYTF
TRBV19	CASSLGHPLTHPQHF
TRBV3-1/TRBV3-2	CASSQRGGDSNEQFF
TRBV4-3	CASSQEGGRGGLDTQYF
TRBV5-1	CAARLAGETDTQYF
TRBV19	CASSSPTSLFF
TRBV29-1	CSVLPQANEKLFF
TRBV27	CASSLWPLNTEAFF
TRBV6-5	CASSSGTDLNYGYTF
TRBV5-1	CASSPGTGKAPLHF
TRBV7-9	CASSSQRTGGTEAFF
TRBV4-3	CASSRSDRENYGYTF
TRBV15	CATSRNFRDRDSPLHF
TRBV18	CASSLVTGSEAFF
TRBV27	CASSLSGLAEQYF
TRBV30	CAWSALGLRNEQFF
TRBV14	CASSPQTSYEQYF
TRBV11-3	CASSPVWEAGGPGTDTQYF
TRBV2	CASSPQGVIQYF
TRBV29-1	CSVDADIQETQYF
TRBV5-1	CASSLGGQGNVYEQYF
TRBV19	CASSWRWNGGTDTQYF
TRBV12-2	CASRLAAGGPGETQYF
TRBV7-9	CASSLLSAGAVFF
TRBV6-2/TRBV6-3	CASSYEGVDGYTF
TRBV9	CASSEGLAGGWNGELFF
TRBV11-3	CASSPLSGGTGELFF
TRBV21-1	CASSNRVGGKTYEQYF
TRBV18	CASSPNTGGPYGYTF
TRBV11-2	CASGGSYNEQFF